The rows below give T cell receptor beta chains drawn from one sample of a study of T-cell reconstitution after alpha-beta-depleted transplantation in children. TCRdb used MiXCR to reprocess the PCR reads, holding one entry per CDR3 protein. This sample has about 300,000 distinct CDR3 sequences, with about 9.5% found just once. The material sequenced was PBMCs, taken before TCRalphabeta/CD19-depleted stem cell transplant. Source of these receptors: a boy in the first two years of life with acute myeloid leukemia, due to receive a stem cell transplant. The CDR3 runs from the conserved cysteine through the conserved F or W. D genes are given only for firm matches. Size tells how often a clone was seen (once, few, many) or the class of an expanded clone, and some rows leave it out.

J,D,length,V,size,DNA,CDR3
TRBJ2-4,-,12,TRBV3-1,many,TGTGCCAGCAGTCGAGCCAAAAACATTCAGTACTTC,CASSRAKNIQYF
TRBJ2-3,TRBD2,13,TRBV7-2,-,TGTGCCAGCAGCTTAGCCCTAGCGGGACTGCAGTATTTT,CASSLALAGLQYF
TRBJ2-1,TRBD2,15,TRBV19,-,TGTGCCAGTAGTATAGCGGGACTACCCTATAATGAGCAGTTCTTC,CASSIAGLPYNEQFF
TRBJ2-5,TRBD1,14,TRBV6-5,-,TGTGCCAGCAGTTACGACAGGGGGGGAGAGACCCAGTACTTC,CASSYDRGGETQYF
TRBJ1-6,TRBD1,15,TRBV20-1,few,TGCAGTGCTAGCGGGCCGGGACAGGAGTTTTCACCCCTCCACTTT,CSASGPGQEFSPLHF
TRBJ2-7,-,15,TRBV6-1,many,TGTGCCAGCAGTGAACTAGCGCGCCTAACCTACGAGCAGTACTTC,CASSELARLTYEQYF
TRBJ2-1,TRBD2,17,TRBV7-6,many,TGTGCCAGCAGCTACGGACTAGCGGGGACTATTTACAATGAGCAGTTCTTC,CASSYGLAGTIYNEQFF
TRBJ2-7,-,14,TRBV7-8,few,TGTGCCAGCAGCTTAGGAGGTTTTTATTACGAGCAGTACTTC,CASSLGGFYYEQYF
TRBJ1-4,TRBD1,15,TRBV7-2,-,TGTGCCAGCAGCCCCTACAGGGGGGGTTATGAAAAACTGTTTTTT,CASSPYRGGYEKLFF
TRBJ2-7,-,15,TRBV10-3,many,TGTGCCATCAGTGAGTCAGCGTGGGGACCTTACGAGCAGTACTTC,CAISESAWGPYEQYF
TRBJ2-2,-,16,TRBV7-2,many,TGTGCCAGCAGCTTTACCGGGGGGCGCAACACCGGGGAGCTGTTTTTT,CASSFTGGRNTGELFF
TRBJ2-7,-,12,TRBV20-1,-,TGCAGTGCCGATTTGGTAAGGGACGAGCAGTACTTC,CSADLVRDEQYF
TRBJ2-7,TRBD2,12,TRBV20-1,many,TGCAGTGCTCATGGGACTAGCGGGAGAATATACTTC,CSAHGTSGRIYF
TRBJ2-2,-,14,TRBV13,many,TGTGCCAGCAGCCCCACAGGGACGGCCGGGGAGCTGTTTTTT,CASSPTGTAGELFF
TRBJ2-2,TRBD2,16,TRBV6-2/TRBV6-3,many,TGTGCCAGCAGGGGGCTAGCGGGAGTTTCGACCGGGGAGCTGTTTTTT,CASRGLAGVSTGELFF
TRBJ2-1,TRBD2,15,TRBV4-2,many,TGTGCCAGCAGCCAAGAAGCGGGGGCTTTGAATGAGCAGTTCTTC,CASSQEAGALNEQFF
TRBJ2-1,TRBD2,17,TRBV28,few,TGTGCCAGCCGATCAAGGAGGCGCGGGGGGGAATACAATGAGCAGTTCTTC,CASRSRRRGGEYNEQFF
TRBJ1-2,-,13,TRBV5-1,many,TGCGCCAGCAGCACCGGCGGGCCTGACGGCTACACCTTC,CASSTGGPDGYTF
TRBJ2-7,TRBD2,14,TRBV11-2,-,TGTGCCAGCAGCTTAGATTCCCGGGGGGACGAGCAGTACTTC,CASSLDSRGDEQYF
TRBJ2-6,-,16,TRBV27,many,TGTGCCAGCAGCACCGGGTGGGGAGACGGGGCCAACGTCCTGACTTTC,CASSTGWGDGANVLTF
TRBJ2-1,-,13,TRBV6-5,many,TGTGCCAGCAGTTACAGACTATACAATGAGCAGTTCTTC,CASSYRLYNEQFF
TRBJ2-7,-,14,TRBV5-1,-,TGCGCCAGCAGGAATTGGGAGGCCTCCTACGAGCAGTACTTC,CASRNWEASYEQYF
TRBJ2-7,TRBD1,15,TRBV28,-,TGTGCCAGCAGTTTATGCCGACAGGGGGTATGCGAGCAGTACTTC,CASSLCRQGVCEQYF
TRBJ1-1,-,13,TRBV29-1,few,TGCAGCGTGGGGTGGACAGAAAACACTGAAGCTTTCTTT,CSVGWTENTEAFF
TRBJ2-7,TRBD1,15,TRBV7-2,many,TGTGCCAGCAGTAAGACCGGGACAGGGGCCCTCGAGCAGTACTTC,CASSKTGTGALEQYF
TRBJ2-4,TRBD1,13,TRBV12-3/TRBV12-4,many,TGTGCCAGCAGCCAAGACAGGGTACGCATTCAGTACTTC,CASSQDRVRIQYF
TRBJ2-4,-,13,TRBV20-1,many,TGCAGTGCTAGTAGATTAGCCAAAAACATTCAGTACTTC,CSASRLAKNIQYF
TRBJ1-2,-,16,TRBV11-2,many,TGTGCCAGCAGCTTAGAGAAAGGGGTCGGGATCTATGGCTACACCTTC,CASSLEKGVGIYGYTF
TRBJ2-5,-,15,TRBV4-3,few,TGCGCCAGCAGCCAAGCGGGCGGTTCGGGAGAGACCCAGTACTTC,CASSQAGGSGETQYF
TRBJ2-4,TRBD2,19,TRBV27,few,TGTGCCAGCAGTTTATCGGGACTAGCGGGGGGATTAGCCAAAAACATTCAGTACTTC,CASSLSGLAGGLAKNIQYF
TRBJ2-7,-,13,TRBV23-1,few,TGCGCCAGCACCTCGGCCGATCCTGGCGAGCAGTACTTC,CASTSADPGEQYF
TRBJ1-1,-,11,TRBV5-1,many,TGCGCCAGCAGCTTGAACACTGAAGCTTTCTTT,CASSLNTEAFF
TRBJ2-4,-,16,TRBV7-2,many,TGTGCCAGCAGCTTAGATTGGAGGGGTTCTCTGAGGATTCAGTACTTC,CASSLDWRGSLRIQYF
TRBJ2-2,-,14,TRBV5-4,-,TGTGCCAGTAGGCAGTTATCGGGCACCGGGGAGCTGTTTTTT,CASRQLSGTGELFF
TRBJ2-7,TRBD1,14,TRBV7-9,many,TGTGCCAGCAGCCCACAGGGGGCAGGGTACGAGCAGTACTTC,CASSPQGAGYEQYF
TRBJ1-1,TRBD1,16,TRBV5-1,many,TGCGCCAGCAGCCCGGGACAGGGGGGGATGAACACTGAAGCTTTCTTT,CASSPGQGGMNTEAFF
TRBJ2-7,-,15,TRBV13,few,TGTGCCAGCAGCTTAGGCCAAAGGGCAGCCTACGAGCAGTACTTC,CASSLGQRAAYEQYF
TRBJ1-4,-,15,TRBV7-2,many,TGTGCCAGCAGCTCGCGGCAGGCGGGGTATGAAAAACTGTTTTTT,CASSSRQAGYEKLFF
TRBJ1-2,-,14,TRBV7-9,many,TGTGCCAGCAGCTTAGGGGAGGGGAGCTATGGCTACACCTTC,CASSLGEGSYGYTF
TRBJ2-7,-,11,TRBV20-1,many,TGCAGTGCGCTTTTGAGGTACGAGCAGTACTTC,CSALLRYEQYF
TRBJ2-3,-,16,TRBV7-2,many,TGTGCCAGCAGCTTAGTGATCACCCCCGGTGCAGATACGCAGTATTTT,CASSLVITPGADTQYF
TRBJ1-1,-,13,TRBV28,many,TGTGCCAGCAGTTCAACAAGGGTAACTGAAGCTTTCTTT,CASSSTRVTEAFF
TRBJ2-7,-,13,TRBV2,many,TGTGCCAGCAGTGAGGAACAGGTGGGCGAGCAGTACTTC,CASSEEQVGEQYF
TRBJ2-7,TRBD1,15,TRBV27,many,TGTGCCAGCAGTTTATCGAGGGACAGGATGTACGAGCAGTACTTC,CASSLSRDRMYEQYF
TRBJ1-2,-,12,TRBV20-1,many,TGCAGTGCTGCCGACGGAGTCTATGGCTACACCTTC,CSAADGVYGYTF
TRBJ2-2,-,12,TRBV12-5,many,TGTGCTAGTGGTTTGCGGGGTAGGGAGCTGTTTTTT,CASGLRGRELFF
TRBJ1-4,TRBD1,16,TRBV29-1,many,TGCAGCGCCCGACAGGGTACCTACCCAACTAATGAAAAACTGTTTTTT,CSARQGTYPTNEKLFF
TRBJ2-1,TRBD1,13,TRBV28,many,TGTGCCAGCGGGACAGGGTTTTACAATGAGCAGTTCTTC,CASGTGFYNEQFF
TRBJ2-1,TRBD2,15,TRBV7-9,many,TGTGCCAGCAGCTTAGGGGTAGCGGGAGACAATGAGCAGTTCTTC,CASSLGVAGDNEQFF
TRBJ2-6,-,14,TRBV5-4,-,TGTGCCAGCAGCTTCGGGTTTGGGGCCAACGTCCTGACTTTC,CASSFGFGANVLTF
TRBJ1-1,-,14,TRBV6-5,many,TGTGCCAGCAGTTACGACAGGTTGAACACTGAAGCTTTCTTT,CASSYDRLNTEAFF
TRBJ2-1,-,13,TRBV12-3/TRBV12-4,many,TGTGCCAGCAGTTTTTCGACCTACAATGAGCAGTTCTTC,CASSFSTYNEQFF
TRBJ2-1,-,12,TRBV20-1,-,TGCAGTGCTAGAGATCCCTCTGGGGAGCAGTTCTTC,CSARDPSGEQFF
TRBJ2-3,TRBD2,16,TRBV7-6,many,TGTGCCAGCAGCGGAAAGCTAGCGGGTGGCACAGATACGCAGTATTTT,CASSGKLAGGTDTQYF
TRBJ2-7,-,14,TRBV30,-,TGTGCCTGGAGTGTCCGTGTGCCATACTACGAGCAGTACTTC,CAWSVRVPYYEQYF